This TCR beta chain was sequenced during a study of blood T cell repertoires in COVID-19. Study details: From the United States, Italy and Spain came samples of acute and convalescent COVID-19. T cells, B-cell-depleted T cells, or PBMCs provided the cDNA or gDNA that served as material.

The authors' processing: Reference gene primer amplification gave estimated nucleated cell counts. Some clones are missing from TCRdb's copy, which holds only in-frame ones; the method was immunoSEQ multiplex PCR. D and trimming come from the DNA, and the V and J calls and clone size come from that table. This table has 200,000 to 250,000 clones, about 88% appearing once. Germline CDR1 and CDR2: SGHRS and YFSETQ. The CDR3 has 16 residues. Trimming stripped 0 bases from V and 6 bases from J, with 15 bases between. The origin of this receptor is a woman aged 35 to 49 who had recovered from COVID-19. V and J are TRBV5-1 and TRBJ2-2, with D maybe TRBD1 (5 bases). Sequencing was performed on peripheral blood. This chain's CDR3 is CASSLAGQARPGELFF. In nucleotides, the CDR3 is TGCGCCAGCAGCTTGGCAGGGCAGGCCCGCCCCGGGGAGCTGTTTTTT.